The 5 T cell receptor beta chains listed next were all sequenced from one sample in a study of cytomegalovirus exposure and HLA in healthy donors. Profiling relied on immunoSEQ multiplex PCR, and the TCRdb table lists in-frame clones only, not all of them. The data contain more than 90,000 clones, approximately 86% of them singletons. The sequenced sample was PBMCs. These receptors were obtained from a man aged 18 to 30 in good health and CMV-seropositive.

This clone was counted a single time. At one end the junction does not follow the germline gene, possibly because of a read error. The chain couples TRBV28 to TRBJ1-2; D may be TRBD1 (5 bases). This CDR3 comprises 12 residues. From germline, CDR1 is MDHEN and CDR2 SYDVKM. CDR3 sequence (DNA): TGTGCCGGCAGGCCCGGGGGCTATGGCTACACCTTC. It codes for CAGRPGGYGYTF.

The rearrangement links TRBV6-5 to TRBJ2-7, with TRBD2 matching 9 bases. Germline V gene data show CDR1 as MNHEY and CDR2 as SVGAGI. This CDR3 comprises 15 residues. V trimming: 0 bases; J trimming: 3 bases; junction bases outside the gene matches: 3. This CDR3 reads CASSYSDSGGYEQYF. The CDR3 region has the DNA TGTGCCAGCAGTTACTCGGATAGCGGGGGCTACGAGCAGTACTTC.

The V and J genes are TRBV6-5 and TRBJ2-5; tentatively, D is TRBD1 (5 bases). This CDR3 is built from 13 residues. Germline values: CDR1 MNHEY, CDR2 SVGAGI. The germline V and J ends were trimmed by 5 bases and 5 bases, with 12 bases remaining between them. CDR3 nucleotide sequence: TGTGCCAGCAGTACCAGGGTTTTGGAGACCCAGTACTTC. This gives the protein CASSTRVLETQYF.

This sequence joins TRBV18 and TRBJ1-6; D ambiguous. The CDR3 extends over 13 amino acids. The V and J ends lost 6 bases and 7 bases respectively, with 10 bases between them. Germline lookup yields CDR1 KGHSH and CDR2 LQKENI. The CDR3 DNA is TGTGCCAGCTCCGGGGAGAGGAATTCACCCCTCCACTTT. Residues: CASSGERNSPLHF. The full variable domain, with the rest looked up from reference TRBV18 and TRBJ1-6, is NAGVMQNPRHLVRRRGQEARLRCSPMKGHSHVYWYRQLPEEGLKFMVYLQKENIIDESGMPKERFSAEFPKEGPSILRIQQVVRGDSAAYFCASSGERNSPLHFGNGTRLTVT.

The chain combines TRBV6-1 with TRBJ2-7; TRBD2 might be the D (5 bases). This CDR3 has 14 residues. CDR1 MNHNS and CDR2 SASEGT come from the germline V gene. V was shortened by 7 bases and J by 7 bases, with 20 bases between the two germline ends. The CDR3 region is CASTSGRAGGEQYF. Here the CDR3 DNA reads TGTGCCAGCACCTCGGGAAGGGCGGGTGGGGAGCAGTACTTC.